This T cell receptor (beta chain) is from a study of blood T cell repertoires in COVID-19. Data came from immunoSEQ multiplex PCR; TCRdb stores just in-frame clones and leaves some out. In the table there are 200,000 or so clones, roughly three quarters of which are singletons. V shed 6 bases and J shed 8 bases, with 10 bases lying between them. CDR1 and CDR2 from the germline V gene are SNHLY and FYNNEI. The CDR3 sequence is 12 residues long. The source of this sequence is a man in his sixties with active or convalescent COVID-19. V gene TRBV2 combines with J gene TRBJ1-4; D possibly corresponds to TRBD1 (5 bases). Sequencing was performed on peripheral blood. The CDR3 spells CASSTDSEKLFF. CDR3 sequence (DNA): TGTGCCAGCAGCACTGACAGCGAAAAACTGTTTTTT. Based on the CDR3 plus reference TRBV2 and TRBJ1-4, the full variable domain is EPEVTQTPSHQVTQMGQEVILRCVPISNHLYFYWYRQILGQKVEFLVSFYNNEISEKSEIFDDQFSVERPDGSNFTLKIRSTKLEDSAMYFCASSTDSEKLFFGSGTQLSVL.